This TCR beta chain is drawn from a study of T cell responses to AZD1222 COVID-19 vaccine. The protocol was immunoSEQ multiplex PCR, while the TCRdb copy is restricted to in-frame clones and leaves out a portion. The repertoire holds around 140,000 clones, approximately 89% seen once, with around 1.5% in the top ten. The TCR comes from an adult who received the AZD1222 COVID-19 vaccine. Here the sequenced sample was peripheral blood, taken 28 days after the second AZD1222 dose.

CDR3 nucleotide sequence: TGTGCCTGGAGTGTACAGCCCGGGTTGGGTGGCTACACCTTC. Its protein is CAWSVQPGLGGYTF. The chain employs TRBV30 and TRBJ1-2; D unclear. CDR1 GTSNPN and CDR2 SVGIG come from the germline V gene (reference sequence). The V gene lost 0 bases and the J gene lost 7 bases, with 15 bases spanning the gap. The CDR3 loop spans 14 amino acids.